Presented here are 14 T cell receptor beta chains from one specimen sequenced in a study of regulatory T cells in long-lasting Graves disease. As for time point: newly diagnosed GD, antithyroid drugs for less than 3 months. RNA extracted from PBMCs served as the sequencing template. Building the TCR beta libraries relied on iRepertoire HTBI primers, and CDR3 regions underwent Arm-PCR. TCRdb independently ran MiXCR on the multiplex PCR reads; one entry per CDR3 protein. This sample has around 450,000 distinct CDR3 sequences, with about 16% found just once. The sample was also reused in another study, on T cells in Graves' hyperthyroidism and ophthalmopathy.

The material sequenced was peripheral blood mononuclear cells (PBMCs), taken at new diagnosis, from a patient treated with antithyroid drugs. These receptors were collected from a woman in her twenties or thirties with Graves disease.

Notes on this clonotype: This likely came from a read error, as a far larger clone is one base away. This sequence joins TRBV11-3 and TRBJ2-4; weak D call: TRBD2 (5 bases). CDR1 and CDR2 from the germline V gene are SGHNT and YENEEA. This CDR3 region has 13 residues. V shed 2 bases and J shed 13 bases, with 15 bases lying between them. The CDR3: CASSLILGNEQYF. The DNA of the CDR3 is TGTGCCAGCAGCTTAATACTAGGTAATGAGCAGTACTTC.

The V gene is TRBV3-1, the J gene TRBJ1-5, with 8 bases aligning to TRBD1. This CDR3 is built from 15 residues. V shed 2 bases, J shed 3 bases, and the junction held 3 bases outside the gene matches. In germline, CDR1 is LGHDT, CDR2 YNNKEL (reference sequence). The CDR3 DNA sequence: TGTGCCAGCAGCCAAAACAGGGGGGACAATCAGCCCCAGCATTTT. The encoded protein is CASSQNRGDNQPQHF. Using reference TRBV3-1 and TRBJ1-5 for the parts outside the CDR3, the full variable domain is DTAVSQTPKYLVTQMGNDKSIKCEQNLGHDTMYWYKQDSKKFLKIMFSYNNKELIINETVPNRFSPKSPDKAHLNLHINSLELGDSAVYFCASSQNRGDNQPQHFGDGTRLSIL.

This clonotype was recorded a few times. The V gene is TRBV7-8, the J gene TRBJ1-2; D is unresolved. The CDR3 consists of 14 residues. CDR1 and CDR2 from the germline V gene are SGHVS and FQNEAQ. The ends were cut back, 3 bases at V and 8 bases at J, with 16 bases in the middle. The CDR3 region has the DNA TGTGCCAGCAGCTTGGGCGACTATTTACGGGGCTACACCTTC. Encoded protein: CASSLGDYLRGYTF.

This clonotype was observed a handful of times. The rearrangement uses TRBV3-1 and TRBJ2-2, with 12 bases matching TRBD2. V shed 4 bases and J 4 bases; nucleotides not matched to a gene: 1. Per germline, CDR1 LGHDT and CDR2 YNNKEL (reference sequence). This CDR3 is built from 15 residues. The CDR3 here is CASSRLAGATGELFF. Written as DNA, the CDR3 is TGTGCCAGCAGCCGACTAGCGGGAGCCACCGGGGAGCTGTTTTTT.

This clonotype was recorded a few times. The chain couples TRBV12-5 to TRBJ2-3; 10 nucleotides match TRBD1. V was pared by 7 bases and J by 3 bases, with 4 bases of the junction left unmatched. Germline V gene lookup returns CDR1 LGHNT and CDR2 FRNRAP. This CDR3 spans 14 amino acids. This CDR3 reads CASAPGQGTDTQYF. The CDR3 DNA reads as TGTGCTAGTGCCCCGGGACAGGGGACAGATACGCAGTATTTT.

This clonotype came up many times. The chain is built from TRBV27 and TRBJ1-1; tentative D call: TRBD1 (6 bases). The germline V gene has CDR1 MNHEY and CDR2 SMNVEV (reference sequence). Trimming shortened V by 5 bases and J by 0 bases, and 13 bases separated the two germline ends. CDR3 length: 15 residues. The CDR3 region is CASSPRTAMNTEAFF. CDR3 coding DNA: TGTGCCAGCAGTCCAAGGACAGCAATGAACACTGAAGCTTTCTTT.

The gene calls are TRBV25-1 and TRBJ2-5; 7 bases are a match to TRBD2. The V gene's germline CDR1 is MGHDK and CDR2 SYGVNS. The V segment lost 6 bases and the J segment 5 bases; nucleotides outside the gene matches: 9. CDR3 length equals 14 residues. The CDR3 DNA reads TGTGCCAGCAGGGGGGGGGTGCCCCGGGAGACCCAGTACTTC. Translating gives CASRGGVPRETQYF.

At least ten counts were recorded for this clonotype. The chain links TRBV27 to TRBJ2-1; D is undetermined. CDR3 size: 15 residues. Trimming removed 3 bases at V and 8 bases at J, with 17 bases between. The germline CDR1 and CDR2 sequences are MNHEY and SMNVEV (reference sequence). The CDR3 spells CASSLAARRRDEQFF. The CDR3, as DNA: TGTGCCAGCAGTTTGGCGGCTAGGCGAAGGGATGAGCAGTTCTTC.

This clonotype occurred many times. The gene calls are TRBV6-2 or TRBV6-3 and TRBJ2-5; D is perhaps TRBD1 or TRBD2 (5 bases each). Between the trimmed V and J ends, which lost 4 bases and 4 bases, there was a span of 25 bases. CDR1 is MNHEY and CDR2 is SVGEGT in the germline V gene. This CDR3 region has 18 residues. Here the CDR3 reads CASSFQDVRDEVGETQYF. In nucleotides, the CDR3 is TGTGCCAGCAGTTTCCAGGACGTGAGGGACGAGGTGGGAGAGACCCAGTACTTC.

This chain uses TRBV7-3 with TRBJ2-1; TRBD2 aligns across 11 bases. Judging by the DNA end, TRBJ2-7 fits better; the J call may be wrong. The CDR3 extends over 15 amino acids. The V gene's germline CDR1 is SGHTA and CDR2 FQGTGA. The CDR3: CASSSIAGGYNEQYF. The CDR3 coding sequence is TGTGCCAGCAGTTCAATAGCGGGAGGGTACAATGAGCAGTACTTC.

This clonotype was picked up many times. This chain links TRBV28 with TRBJ1-3; D is undetermined. This CDR3 is 18 amino acids long. Trimming pared 6 bases from V and 0 bases from J, leaving 21 bases between. Germline CDR1 is MDHEN and CDR2 is SYDVKM. As DNA, the CDR3 is TGTGCCAGCAGCAAATACGCACTACTGGGCAACTCTGGAAACACCATATATTTT. Its translation is CASSKYALLGNSGNTIYF.

The gene calls are TRBV13 and TRBJ2-1; 8 nucleotides match TRBD2. CDR1 is PRHDT, CDR2 FYEKMQ, per germline (reference sequence). The CDR3 extends over 17 amino acids. The V segment lost 1 base and the J segment 10 bases; nucleotides outside the gene matches: 15. The CDR3 region has the DNA TGTGCCAGCAGCTTAGTAGGGGCGGGAGGTTTGGTTGGAGAGCAGTTCTTC. This encodes CASSLVGAGGLVGEQFF.

Many counts were recorded for this clonotype. This rearrangement joins TRBV30 to TRBJ1-5; the match to TRBD1 covers 7 bases. The CDR3 loop spans 15 amino acids. Germline values: CDR1 GTSNPN, CDR2 SVGIG (reference sequence). V trimming: 2 bases; J trimming: 5 bases; junction bases outside the gene matches: 9. The CDR3 protein is CAWSTGQALDQPQHF. CDR3 in DNA: TGTGCCTGGAGTACTGGACAGGCTCTTGATCAGCCCCAGCATTTT.

The chain uses TRBV7-2 and TRBJ2-2, with a possible D match to TRBD2 (5 bases). The V and J ends lost 1 base and 1 base respectively, with 7 bases between them. This CDR3 has 15 residues. Germline CDR1 is SGHTA and CDR2 is FQGNSA. CDR3 nucleotide sequence: TGTGCCAGCAGCTTAGAGCGGCTGAACACCGGGGAGCTGTTTTTT. Protein product: CASSLERLNTGELFF.